This is a list of T cell receptor beta chains from one sample in a study of immune evolution from preneoplasia to lung adenocarcinoma. The table came from immunoSEQ multiplex PCR; TCRdb's copy has only in-frame clones and leaves some out. This repertoire shows about 27,000 clones, just under 75% found once; its top ten account for 5.7%. The sequenced sample was FFPE invasive lung adenocarcinoma tissue. The origin of the receptors is a person between 60 and 70 years old with invasive lung adenocarcinoma. Some clones in this sample may be carry-over from other donors' samples. Both conserved end residues are part of each CDR3. Each record gives: D gene, V gene, clone size, CDR3 length, J gene, CDR3 protein, CDR3 DNA. D genes are given only for firm matches. Part of the rows lack a size; the others show once, few, many or a class for expanded clones.

D: .
V: TRBV11-2
size: .
length: 12
J: TRBJ2-7
CDR3: CASSLGAYEQYF
DNA: TGTGCCAGCAGCTTAGGAGCCTACGAGCAGTACTTC

D: TRBD2
V: TRBV5-1
size: medium-sized
length: 16
J: TRBJ2-1
CDR3: CASSFSSGRMNNEQFF
DNA: TGCGCCAGCAGCTTTAGTAGCGGGAGAATGAACAATGAGCAGTTCTTC

D: TRBD2
V: TRBV2
size: .
length: 14
J: TRBJ2-1
CDR3: CASTTSGINNEQFF
DNA: TGTGCCAGCACTACTAGCGGGATAAACAATGAGCAGTTCTTC

D: TRBD2
V: TRBV5-4
size: .
length: 18
J: TRBJ2-2
CDR3: CASSLADWTSGNTGELFF
DNA: TGTGCCAGCAGCTTGGCCGATTGGACTAGCGGAAACACCGGGGAGCTGTTTTTT

D: TRBD1
V: TRBV11-2
size: few
length: 13
J: TRBJ2-5
CDR3: CASKGTGVETQYF
DNA: TGTGCCAGCAAGGGGACAGGGGTGGAGACCCAGTACTTC

D: .
V: TRBV5-1
size: once
length: 15
J: TRBJ2-1
CDR3: CASSLGRPPYNEQFF
DNA: TGCGCCAGCAGCTTAGGGCGGCCGCCCTACAATGAGCAGTTCTTC

D: .
V: TRBV5-1
size: .
length: 14
J: TRBJ2-1
CDR3: CASSLRRGGNEQFF
DNA: TGCGCCAGCAGCTTGAGAAGGGGAGGCAATGAGCAGTTCTTC

D: .
V: TRBV14
size: few
length: 12
J: TRBJ1-2
CDR3: CASSPGTYGYTF
DNA: TGTGCCAGCAGCCCCGGGACCTATGGCTACACCTTC

D: TRBD2
V: TRBV11-2
size: few
length: 14
J: TRBJ2-1
CDR3: CASSSGLAGSEQFF
DNA: TGTGCCAGCAGCTCTGGACTAGCGGGAAGTGAGCAGTTCTTC

D: TRBD2
V: TRBV5-4
size: .
length: 17
J: TRBJ2-1
CDR3: CASSPGLAGGRTNEQFF
DNA: TGTGCCAGCAGTCCGGGACTAGCGGGAGGGAGGACCAATGAGCAGTTCTTC

D: .
V: TRBV6-6
size: .
length: 13
J: TRBJ1-2
CDR3: CASSYGGNYGYTF
DNA: TGTGCCAGCAGTTACGGAGGGAACTATGGCTACACCTTC

D: .
V: TRBV7-2
size: .
length: 17
J: TRBJ2-2
CDR3: CASSLYGTRSNTGELFF
DNA: TGTGCCAGCAGCTTATACGGGACGCGGTCGAACACCGGGGAGCTGTTTTTT

D: .
V: TRBV28
size: .
length: 14
J: TRBJ1-5
CDR3: CASTKGRYNQPQHF
DNA: TGTGCCAGCACCAAAGGACGGTACAATCAGCCCCAGCATTTT

D: TRBD2
V: TRBV5-1
size: .
length: 15
J: TRBJ2-1
CDR3: CASSFGGLAGGEQFF
DNA: TGCGCCAGCAGCTTCGGTGGACTAGCGGGAGGTGAGCAGTTCTTC

D: TRBD1
V: TRBV7-2
size: .
length: 13
J: TRBJ2-5
CDR3: CASSSGTEGTQYF
DNA: TGTGCCAGCAGCTCCGGGACAGAGGGGACCCAGTACTTC

D: TRBD1
V: TRBV5-5
size: .
length: 15
J: TRBJ1-2
CDR3: CASSSTDRVGYGYTF
DNA: TGTGCCAGCAGCTCTACGGACAGGGTCGGGTATGGCTACACCTTC

D: .
V: TRBV7-8
size: .
length: 12
J: TRBJ2-1
CDR3: CASSGTYNEQFF
DNA: TGTGCCAGCAGCGGGACTTACAATGAGCAGTTCTTC

D: .
V: TRBV18
size: .
length: 13
J: TRBJ1-4
CDR3: CASSPVRDEKLFF
DNA: TGTGCCAGCTCACCCGTCCGGGATGAAAAACTGTTTTTT

D: .
V: TRBV10-3
size: .
length: 13
J: TRBJ2-7
CDR3: CAISPTSYYEQYF
DNA: TGTGCCATCAGCCCAACTAGCTACTACGAGCAGTACTTC

D: .
V: TRBV6-1
size: .
length: 14
J: TRBJ2-5
CDR3: CASSEMLGRETQYF
DNA: TGTGCCAGCAGTGAAATGCTAGGGCGAGAGACCCAGTACTTC

D: .
V: TRBV5-1
size: .
length: 16
J: TRBJ1-1
CDR3: CASSLGTRGSNTEAFF
DNA: TGCGCCAGCAGCCTAGGAACACGAGGGTCGAACACTGAAGCTTTTTTT

D: .
V: TRBV4-1
size: .
length: 15
J: TRBJ1-1
CDR3: CASRGGRVGDTEAFF
DNA: TGCGCCAGCAGGGGGGGGAGGGTCGGGGACACTGAAGCTTTCTTT

D: .
V: TRBV7-6
size: .
length: 11
J: TRBJ2-1
CDR3: CASSLRYEQFF
DNA: TGTGCCAGCAGCTTACGGTATGAGCAGTTCTTC

D: .
V: TRBV5-6
size: once
length: 16
J: TRBJ1-4
CDR3: CASSLTGIATNEKLFF
DNA: TGTGCCAGCAGCCTGACAGGCATTGCAACTAATGAAAAACTGTTTTTT

D: .
V: TRBV7-9
size: once
length: 17
J: TRBJ1-5
CDR3: CASSLVSSIYSNQPQHF
DNA: TGTGCCAGCAGCTTAGTTTCCAGCATTTATAGCAATCAGCCCCAGCATTTT

D: .
V: TRBV30
size: .
length: 13
J: TRBJ2-5
CDR3: CAWSTGGQETQYF
DNA: TGTGCCTGGAGTACAGGAGGTCAAGAGACCCAGTACTTC

D: .
V: TRBV7-3
size: .
length: 13
J: TRBJ2-2
CDR3: CASSLRSTGELFF
DNA: TGTGCCAGCAGCTTAAGGTCCACCGGGGAGCTGTTTTTT

D: .
V: TRBV5-4
size: .
length: 13
J: TRBJ2-7
CDR3: CASSPPTGNEQYF
DNA: TGTGCCAGCAGCCCCCCAACCGGGAACGAACAGTACTTC

D: TRBD1
V: TRBV25-1
size: once
length: 14
J: TRBJ2-7
CDR3: CASSPLGQGYEQYF
DNA: TGTGCCAGCAGTCCCTTGGGACAGGGATACGAGCAGTACTTC

D: TRBD1
V: TRBV5-4
size: .
length: 15
J: TRBJ2-1
CDR3: CASSLAGQGSDEQFF
DNA: TGTGCCAGCAGCTTGGCTGGACAGGGTAGCGATGAGCAGTTCTTC

D: .
V: TRBV28
size: .
length: 14
J: TRBJ2-2
CDR3: CASSPHLGSGELFF
DNA: TGTGCCAGCAGTCCCCACTTGGGGAGCGGGGAGCTGTTTTTT

D: .
V: TRBV28
size: .
length: 11
J: TRBJ2-1
CDR3: CASNGVTEQFF
DNA: TGTGCCAGCAACGGGGTCACTGAGCAGTTCTTC

D: TRBD2
V: TRBV15
size: medium-sized
length: 16
J: TRBJ2-3
CDR3: CATSLGERESTDTQYF
DNA: TGTGCCACCAGCCTCGGGGAGCGGGAAAGCACAGATACGCAGTATTTT

D: TRBD1
V: TRBV16
size: .
length: 19
J: TRBJ2-7
CDR3: CASSPDSPDRGLGGYEQYF
DNA: TGTGCCAGCAGCCCTGACTCCCCCGACAGGGGGCTAGGAGGGTACGAGCAGTACTTC

D: .
V: TRBV12-5
size: .
length: 12
J: TRBJ2-3
CDR3: CASGLPPDTQYF
DNA: TGTGCTAGTGGTTTGCCGCCAGATACGCAGTATTTT

D: .
V: TRBV28
size: few
length: 12
J: TRBJ2-3
CDR3: CASRTNTDTQYF
DNA: TGTGCCAGCAGGACGAATACAGATACGCAGTATTTT

D: .
V: TRBV28
size: .
length: 15
J: TRBJ1-1
CDR3: CASSLAYKVRTEAFF
DNA: TGTGCCAGCAGTTTAGCGTACAAGGTGAGGACTGAAGCTTTCTTT

D: TRBD2
V: TRBV7-6
size: .
length: 15
J: TRBJ2-7
CDR3: CASSFGLAGVYEQYF
DNA: TGTGCCAGCAGCTTTGGACTAGCGGGAGTTTACGAGCAGTACTTC

D: .
V: TRBV5-1
size: .
length: 13
J: TRBJ1-5
CDR3: CASSRRDNQPQHF
DNA: TGCGCCAGCAGTCGCCGGGACAATCAGCCCCAGCATTTT

D: .
V: TRBV6-1
size: .
length: 16
J: TRBJ2-6
CDR3: CASSATTTSGANVLTF
DNA: TGTGCCAGCAGTGCGACGACGACGTCTGGGGCCAACGTCCTGACTTTC

D: .
V: TRBV19
size: .
length: 14
J: TRBJ2-5
CDR3: CASSPLPGQETQYF
DNA: TGTGCCAGTAGTCCGCTCCCGGGCCAAGAGACCCAGTACTTC

D: .
V: TRBV7-2
size: .
length: 17
J: TRBJ2-7
CDR3: CASSLDGPRGTRYEQYF
DNA: TGTGCCAGCAGCTTAGATGGGCCGAGGGGAACGCGCTACGAGCAGTACTTC

D: .
V: TRBV7-2
size: .
length: 13
J: TRBJ2-1
CDR3: CASSLGRVGEQFF
DNA: TGTGCCAGCAGCTTGGGGCGAGTCGGCGAGCAGTTCTTC

D: TRBD1
V: TRBV6-5
size: .
length: 15
J: TRBJ2-3
CDR3: CASSSHRGDTDTQYF
DNA: TGTGCCAGCAGTTCACACAGGGGGGACACAGATACGCAGTATTTT

D: .
V: TRBV10-2
size: few
length: 13
J: TRBJ1-2
CDR3: CASSDARAGGYTF
DNA: TGCGCCAGCAGTGATGCCAGGGCGGGTGGCTACACCTTC

D: TRBD2
V: TRBV15
size: .
length: 15
J: TRBJ2-7
CDR3: CATSRRTSGNYEQYF
DNA: TGTGCCACCAGCAGACGGACTAGCGGGAATTACGAGCAGTACTTC

D: TRBD1
V: TRBV7-2
size: .
length: 15
J: TRBJ2-5
CDR3: CASSLGDRDVETQYF
DNA: TGTGCCAGCAGCTTAGGGGACAGGGACGTGGAGACCCAGTACTTC

D: .
V: TRBV11-3
size: few
length: 13
J: TRBJ2-2
CDR3: CASSLVETGELFF
DNA: TGTGCCAGCAGCTTAGTAGAGACCGGGGAGCTGTTTTTT

D: .
V: TRBV19
size: .
length: 15
J: TRBJ2-6
CDR3: CASSLKGSGANVLTF
DNA: TGTGCCAGTAGCCTCAAGGGATCTGGGGCCAACGTCCTGACTTTC

D: .
V: TRBV6-6
size: .
length: 15
J: TRBJ1-1
CDR3: CASSSEYRAATEAFF
DNA: TGTGCCAGCAGTTCAGAATACAGGGCGGCCACTGAAGCTTTCTTT

D: .
V: TRBV28
size: few
length: 13
J: TRBJ1-2
CDR3: CASSFRSNYGYTF
DNA: TGTGCCAGCAGTTTTAGGTCGAACTATGGCTACACCTTC

D: .
V: TRBV21-1
size: .
length: 11
J: TRBJ1-1
CDR3: CASPRGTGAFF
DNA: TGTGCCAGCCCGAGGGGGACAGGAGCTTTCTTT

D: .
V: TRBV28
size: .
length: 13
J: TRBJ2-3
CDR3: CLSKREDTDTQYF
DNA: TGTCTCTCGAAGCGAGAGGACACAGATACGCAGTATTTT

D: .
V: TRBV12-2
size: .
length: 17
J: TRBJ2-7
CDR3: CASRPVKRLAVTYEQYF
DNA: TGTGCAAGTCGCCCTGTAAAGAGACTAGCGGTTACCTACGAGCAGTACTTC